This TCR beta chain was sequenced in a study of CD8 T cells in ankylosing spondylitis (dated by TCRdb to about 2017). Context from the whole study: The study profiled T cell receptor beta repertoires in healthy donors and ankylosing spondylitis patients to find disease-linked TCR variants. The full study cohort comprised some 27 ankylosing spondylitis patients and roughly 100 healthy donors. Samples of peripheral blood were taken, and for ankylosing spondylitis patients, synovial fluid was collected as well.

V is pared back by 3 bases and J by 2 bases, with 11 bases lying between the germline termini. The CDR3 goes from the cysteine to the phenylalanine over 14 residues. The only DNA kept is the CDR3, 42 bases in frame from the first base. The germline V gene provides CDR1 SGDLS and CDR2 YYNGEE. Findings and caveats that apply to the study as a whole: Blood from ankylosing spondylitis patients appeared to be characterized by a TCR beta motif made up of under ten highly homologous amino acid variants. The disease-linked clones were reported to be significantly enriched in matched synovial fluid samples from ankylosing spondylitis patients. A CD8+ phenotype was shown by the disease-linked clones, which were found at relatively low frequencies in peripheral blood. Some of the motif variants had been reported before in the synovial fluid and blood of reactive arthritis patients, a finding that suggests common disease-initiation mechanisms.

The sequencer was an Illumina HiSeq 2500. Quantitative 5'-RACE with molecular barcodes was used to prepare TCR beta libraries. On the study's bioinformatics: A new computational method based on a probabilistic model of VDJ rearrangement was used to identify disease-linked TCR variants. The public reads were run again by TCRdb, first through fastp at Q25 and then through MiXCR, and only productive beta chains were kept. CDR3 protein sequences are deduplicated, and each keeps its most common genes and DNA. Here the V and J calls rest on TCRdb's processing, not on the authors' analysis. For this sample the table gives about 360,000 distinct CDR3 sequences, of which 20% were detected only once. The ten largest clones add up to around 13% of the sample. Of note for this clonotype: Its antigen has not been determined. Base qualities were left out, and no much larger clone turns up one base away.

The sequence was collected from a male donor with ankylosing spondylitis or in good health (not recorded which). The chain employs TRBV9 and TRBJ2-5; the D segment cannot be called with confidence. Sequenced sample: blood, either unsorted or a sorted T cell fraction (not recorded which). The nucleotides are TGTGCCAGCAGCGAGCGAAGTTATCAAGAGACCCAGTACTTC. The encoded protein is CASSERSYQETQYF. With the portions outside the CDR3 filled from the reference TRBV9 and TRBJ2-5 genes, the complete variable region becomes DSGVTQTPKHLITATGQRVTLRCSPRSGDLSVYWYQQSLDQGLQFLIQYYNGEERAKGNILERFSAQQFPDLHSELNLSSLELGDSALYFCASSERSYQETQYFGPGTRLLVL.